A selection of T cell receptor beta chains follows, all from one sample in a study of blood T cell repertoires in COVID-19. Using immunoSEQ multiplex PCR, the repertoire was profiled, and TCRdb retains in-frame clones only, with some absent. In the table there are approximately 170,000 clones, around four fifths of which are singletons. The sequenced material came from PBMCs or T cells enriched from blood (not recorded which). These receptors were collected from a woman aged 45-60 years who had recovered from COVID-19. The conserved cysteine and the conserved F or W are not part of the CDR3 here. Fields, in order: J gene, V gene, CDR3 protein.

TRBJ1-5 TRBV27 ASSSQGLYQPQH
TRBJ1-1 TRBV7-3 ASSLIEQTEAF
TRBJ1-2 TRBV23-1 ASSQSRQRQGYGYT
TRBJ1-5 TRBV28 ASSLSTAVQH
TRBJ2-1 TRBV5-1 ASSFAGSSGTEQF
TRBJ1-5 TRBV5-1 ASSWGLNQPQH
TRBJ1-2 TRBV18 ASSPPGGDYGYT
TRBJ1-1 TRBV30 AWNFGIRTEAF
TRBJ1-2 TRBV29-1 SVDGLYGYT
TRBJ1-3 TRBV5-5 ASSLVRAGGNTIY
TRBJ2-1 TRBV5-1 ASSILDDEQF
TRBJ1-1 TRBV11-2 ASSLVASRGTEAF
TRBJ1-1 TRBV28 ASRPGVTEAF
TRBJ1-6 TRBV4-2 ASSQGLDSPLH
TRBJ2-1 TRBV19 ASSTLAGGGNEQF
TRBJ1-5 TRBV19 ASSIGGTGRNQPQH
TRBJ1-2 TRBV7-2 ASRYQTGVDYGYT
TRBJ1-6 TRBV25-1 ASSEYVGSSPLH
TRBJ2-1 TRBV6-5 ASRQGLAAYNEQF
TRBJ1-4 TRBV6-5 ASSGTFGEKLF
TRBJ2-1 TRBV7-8 ASSQDSQTYLF
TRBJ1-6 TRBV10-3 AISERAGTGDSPLH
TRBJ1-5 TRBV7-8 ASWTGAGRAH
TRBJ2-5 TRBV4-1 ASSQGWTSGGEETQY
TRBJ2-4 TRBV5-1 ASSYGAGVKNIQY
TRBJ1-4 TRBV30 AWRPHRGKEKLF
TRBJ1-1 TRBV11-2 ASSFKGRTEAF
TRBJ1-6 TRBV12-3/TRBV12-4 ASRYREGSPLH
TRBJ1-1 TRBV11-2 ASSLGSGTEAF
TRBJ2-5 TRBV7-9 ASSLGGWGQTQY
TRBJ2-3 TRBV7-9 ASSLTGGADTQY